This record looks at one T cell receptor beta chain sequence and its context. Use of 60 Vbeta and 13 Jbeta primers characterized the PCR. Some clones are missing from TCRdb's copy, which holds only in-frame ones; the method was immunoSEQ multiplex PCR. The sample yields just over 150,000 clones, around four fifths seen once. This CDR3 contains 14 residues. J gave up 1 base and V 6 bases, and 5 bases lay outside the gene matches. Germline values: CDR1 MNHNS, CDR2 SASEGT. The data were taken from a study of cytomegalovirus exposure and HLA in healthy donors. Study at large: Prior work identified 120 million or so unique TCR beta sequences in about 179 million T cells.

The specimen was PBMCs. The chain links TRBV6-1 to TRBJ1-2; 7 positions agree with TRBD1. The TCR sequence derives from a woman in her 30s in good health and CMV-seronegative. CDR3 in DNA: TGTGCCAGCAGACGGACAGGAATTAACTATGGCTACACCTTC. This gives the protein CASRRTGINYGYTF.